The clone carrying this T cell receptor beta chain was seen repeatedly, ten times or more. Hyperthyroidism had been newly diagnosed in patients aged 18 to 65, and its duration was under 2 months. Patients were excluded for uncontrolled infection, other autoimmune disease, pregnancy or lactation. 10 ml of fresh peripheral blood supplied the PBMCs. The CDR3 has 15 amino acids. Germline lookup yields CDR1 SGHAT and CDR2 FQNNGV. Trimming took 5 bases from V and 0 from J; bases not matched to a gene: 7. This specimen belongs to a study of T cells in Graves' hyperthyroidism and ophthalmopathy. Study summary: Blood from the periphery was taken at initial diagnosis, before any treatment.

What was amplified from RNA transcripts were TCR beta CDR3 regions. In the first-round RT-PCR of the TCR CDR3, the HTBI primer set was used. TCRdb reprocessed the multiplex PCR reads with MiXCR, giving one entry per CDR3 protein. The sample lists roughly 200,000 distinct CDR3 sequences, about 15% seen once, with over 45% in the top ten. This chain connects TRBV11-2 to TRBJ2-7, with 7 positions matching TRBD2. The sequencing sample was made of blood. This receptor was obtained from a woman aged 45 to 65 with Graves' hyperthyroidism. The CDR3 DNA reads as TGTGCCAGCAGCGCGGGTCTAGCGGTCTCCTACGAGCAGTACTTC. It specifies CASSAGLAVSYEQYF.